The subject of this entry is one TCR beta chain. Its antigen is currently unknown. Stated time point: proximal margin of the surgical specimen (macroscopically non-inflamed). The data were obtained in a study of T cell repertoires in ileal Crohn's disease. Study background: The MI sample came from the proximal margin of the surgical specimen. Per sample, 400 to 550 nanograms of biopsy DNA were TCRB immunosequenced. Study-level findings and limits: Compared with non-smokers, active smokers at surgery showed more clonal expansions. All patients with clonality above 26.8% had endoscopic recurrence.

TCRdb's copy holds only in-frame clones and misses some; the assay was immunoSEQ multiplex PCR. The data show 6,500 or so clones, about 67% seen once. Input material: ileal tissue. The sequence derives from an adult with Crohn's disease.

As DNA, the CDR3 is TGTGCCAGCAGTCGGACAGGGCTGGAAGCTTTCTTT. It specifies CASSRTGLEAFF. The chain joins TRBV7-9 to TRBJ1-1; 8 nucleotides agree with TRBD1. Germline CDR1 SEHNR, CDR2 FQNEAQ (reference sequence). V dropped 6 bases and J dropped 8; count of bases not matched to a gene: 5. The length of the CDR3 is 12 residues.